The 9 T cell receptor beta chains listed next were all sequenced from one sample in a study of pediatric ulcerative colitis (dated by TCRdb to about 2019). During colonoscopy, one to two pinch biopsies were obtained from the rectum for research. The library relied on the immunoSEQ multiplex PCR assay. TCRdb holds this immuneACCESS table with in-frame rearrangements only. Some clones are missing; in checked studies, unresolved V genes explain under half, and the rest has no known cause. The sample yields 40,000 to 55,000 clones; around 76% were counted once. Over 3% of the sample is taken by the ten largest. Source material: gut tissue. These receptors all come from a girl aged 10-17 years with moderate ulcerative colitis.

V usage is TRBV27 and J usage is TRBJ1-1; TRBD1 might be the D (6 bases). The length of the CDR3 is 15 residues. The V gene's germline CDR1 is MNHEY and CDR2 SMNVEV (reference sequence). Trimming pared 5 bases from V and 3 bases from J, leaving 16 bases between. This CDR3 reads CASSPLGGLYTEAFF. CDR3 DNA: TGTGCCAGCAGTCCCCTGGGGGGGCTGTACACTGAAGCTTTCTTT.

The CDR3 sequence is CASSSRILQNYGYTF. The CDR3 DNA reads TGTGCCAGCAGTTCGAGGATTCTCCAAAACTATGGCTACACCTTC. The genes are TRBV6-6 and TRBJ1-2; D gene ambiguous. V lost 4 bases and J 2 bases, leaving 14 bases between the germline ends. Per germline, CDR1 MNHNY and CDR2 SVGAGI (reference sequence). CDR3 length: 15 residues.

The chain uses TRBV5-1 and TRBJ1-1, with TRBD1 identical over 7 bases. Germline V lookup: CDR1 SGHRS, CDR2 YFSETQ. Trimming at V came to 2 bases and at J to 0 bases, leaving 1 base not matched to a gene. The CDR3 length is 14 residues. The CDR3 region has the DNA TGCGCCAGCAGCTTCGACAGGGTGAACACTGAAGCTTTCTTT. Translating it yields CASSFDRVNTEAFF.

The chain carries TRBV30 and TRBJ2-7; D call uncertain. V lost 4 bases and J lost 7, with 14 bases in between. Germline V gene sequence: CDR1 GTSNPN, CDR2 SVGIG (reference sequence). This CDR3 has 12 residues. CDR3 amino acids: CAWTMGSREQYF. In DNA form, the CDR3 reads TGTGCCTGGACTATGGGATCTAGAGAGCAGTACTTC.

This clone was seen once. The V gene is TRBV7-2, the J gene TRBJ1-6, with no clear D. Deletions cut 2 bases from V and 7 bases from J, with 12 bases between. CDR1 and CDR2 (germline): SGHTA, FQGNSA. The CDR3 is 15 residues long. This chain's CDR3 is CASSLHWSENSPLHF. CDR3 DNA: TGTGCCAGCAGCTTACATTGGTCTGAAAATTCACCCCTCCACTTT. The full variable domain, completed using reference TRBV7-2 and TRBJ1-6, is GAGVSQSPSNKVTEKGKDVELRCDPISGHTALYWYRQSLGQGLEFLIYFQGNSAPDKSGLPSDRFSAERTGGSVSTLTIQRTQQEDSAVYLCASSLHWSENSPLHFGNGTRLTVT.

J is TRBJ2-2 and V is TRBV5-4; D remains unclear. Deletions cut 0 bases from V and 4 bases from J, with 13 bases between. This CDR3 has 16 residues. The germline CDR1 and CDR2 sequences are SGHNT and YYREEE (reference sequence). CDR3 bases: TGTGCCAGCAGCTTGGGGGCCACCTTGAGCACCGGGGAGCTGTTTTTT. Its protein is CASSLGATLSTGELFF.

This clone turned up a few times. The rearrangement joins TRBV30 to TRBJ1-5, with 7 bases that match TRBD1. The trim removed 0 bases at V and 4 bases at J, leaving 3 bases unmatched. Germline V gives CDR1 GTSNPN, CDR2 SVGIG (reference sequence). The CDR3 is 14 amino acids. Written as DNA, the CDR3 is TGTGCCTGGAGTGTCGGCAGGGGGAATCAGCCCCAGCATTTT. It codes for CAWSVGRGNQPQHF.

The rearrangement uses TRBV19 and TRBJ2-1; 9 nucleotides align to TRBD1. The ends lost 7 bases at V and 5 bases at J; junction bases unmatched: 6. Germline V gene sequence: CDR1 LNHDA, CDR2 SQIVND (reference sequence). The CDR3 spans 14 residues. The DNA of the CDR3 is TGTGCCAGTAATGGACAGGGGTCCAACAATGAGCAGTTCTTC. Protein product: CASNGQGSNNEQFF.

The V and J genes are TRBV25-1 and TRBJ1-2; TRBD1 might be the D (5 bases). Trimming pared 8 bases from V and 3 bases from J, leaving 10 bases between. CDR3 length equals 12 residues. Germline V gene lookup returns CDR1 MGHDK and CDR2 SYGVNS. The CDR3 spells CASRTGDYGYTF. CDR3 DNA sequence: TGTGCCAGCCGAACGGGGGACTATGGCTACACCTTC.